This T cell receptor beta chain was sequenced during a study of early T cells in non-severe SARS-CoV-2 infection (dated by TCRdb to about 2021). Describing the broader study: Because TCR sequencing was done on bulk RNA from unsorted whole blood, the alpha and beta chains could not be paired. Here is what the overall study found, with its caveats: VDJdb matching was skewed toward anti-spike CD8 responses and likely underestimated virus-specific expansions, missing private and CD4 specificities.

The table lists this clonotype with many counts. The antigen this receptor binds is unknown. Base qualities are missing; no much larger clone stands one base away. V sheds 6 bases and J sheds 2 bases, leaving 14 bases between their ends. From cysteine to phenylalanine, the CDR3 is 14 amino acids long. Here the CDR3 DNA is all that survives: 42 bases in frame from base 1. Taken from the germline V gene (reference sequence), the CDR1 and CDR2 loops are SEHNR and FQNEAQ. Preparation of the library involved 5' RACE. TCRdb records NextSeq 500 as the sequencer. In the TCR library protocol, unique molecular identifiers were attached to individual cDNA molecules to correct for PCR bias and sequencing error. Both TCR alpha and beta chains were sequenced, and tight co-correlation was observed between alpha and beta sequence abundances in each sample. The original pipeline was this. Decombinator V4 was used to perform V gene, J gene and CDR3 annotation of TCR sequences. Expanded TCRs were defined as changing significantly between any two time points under a Poisson model with p below 0.0001. TCR abundances were normalised to the total number of TCRs sequenced per sample and expressed as counts per million. TRAV1-2 paired with TRAJ12, TRAJ20 or TRAJ33 defined MAIT TCRs, while TRAV10 paired with TRAJ18 defined iNKT TCRs. VDJdb, accessed 1 November 2021, was searched for CMV, EBV and SARS-CoV-2 annotated TCRs, with TCRs annotated for multiple antigens excluded. TCRdb redid the processing of the public reads, applying fastp at Q25 and MiXCR, and retained in-frame beta chains. Every entry covers one CDR3 protein and lists the most common genes and DNA from its rows. These V and J calls originate from TCRdb's pipeline instead of the authors' own analysis. This sample lists tens of thousands of distinct CDR3 sequences; 11% were detected once. About a tenth of the sample comes from the top ten.

Set within a cohort of healthcare workers in London, UK, this nested case-control study involved weekly PCR testing of nasopharyngeal swabs along with blood sampling. Between 23 and 31 March 2020, the week of the UK lockdown, healthcare workers were enrolled and then followed up weekly for as long as 16 weeks. Here the chain combines TRBV7-9 and TRBJ2-7; TRBD1 is a possible D gene, resting on 6 matching bases. Sample: whole blood. This clonotype was sampled from an adult who was a healthcare worker with PCR-confirmed SARS-CoV-2 infection or an uninfected control (not recorded which). Here is the DNA: TGTGCCAGCAGGTCCTCGGGACATCCCTACGAGCAGTACTTC. Its amino acids are CASRSSGHPYEQYF.